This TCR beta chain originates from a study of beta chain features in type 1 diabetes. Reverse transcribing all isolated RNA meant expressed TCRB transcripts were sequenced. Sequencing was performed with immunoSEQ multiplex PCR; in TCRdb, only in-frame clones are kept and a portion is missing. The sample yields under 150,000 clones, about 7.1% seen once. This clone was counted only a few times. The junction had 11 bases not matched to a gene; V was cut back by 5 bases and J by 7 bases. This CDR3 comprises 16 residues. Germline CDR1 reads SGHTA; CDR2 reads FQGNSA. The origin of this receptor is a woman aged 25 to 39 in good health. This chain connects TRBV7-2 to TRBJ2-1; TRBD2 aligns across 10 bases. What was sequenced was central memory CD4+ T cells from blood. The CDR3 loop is CASSPPRAGGGNEQFF. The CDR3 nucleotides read TGTGCCAGCAGCCCCCCCAGAGCGGGAGGGGGGAATGAGCAGTTCTTC.